This TCR beta chain was sequenced during a study of T-cell reconstitution after alpha-beta-depleted transplantation in children. Study results and limitations: At day 60, the high TCRbeta diversity found in some patients originated from recipient T cells and thymic progenitors that had survived. Newly generated T cells supplied most T-cell counts and diversity one year post-transplant.

Unique molecular identifiers were used in preparing the TCRbeta library. MiXCR was run by TCRdb on the PCR reads, yielding one entry per CDR3 protein. The sample shows hundreds of thousands of distinct CDR3 sequences, 6% to 10% of them seen only once. This clonotype was seen a handful of times. Its antigen is currently unknown. V was shortened by 6 bases and J by 6 bases, with 14 bases between the two germline ends. Germline assignment: CDR1 MDHEN and CDR2 SYDVKM. There are 14 residues in the CDR3. The input for sequencing was peripheral blood, taken 360 days after TCRalphabeta/CD19-depleted stem cell transplant. The sequence was obtained from a female patient aged 2 to 10 who had a stem cell transplant for Fanconi anemia, so the T cells may come from the graft donor. V is TRBV28 and J is TRBJ2-2; D tentatively fits TRBD1 or TRBD2 (7 bases each). The DNA of the CDR3 is TGTGCCAGCAGGCAGGGGGGGTTGGCCGGGGAGCTGTTTTTT. Translation: CASRQGGLAGELFF.